The present T cell receptor beta chain was sequenced within a study of siplizumab effects on memory and regulatory T cells. Findings and limits, study-wide: Unstimulated subsets captured only a minor fraction of alloreactive clones. In the presence of siplizumab, alloreactive sequences traceable to unstimulated CD4+ memory cells were significantly reduced.

Each sample had around 110,000 TCR templates assayed. TCRdb keeps only in-frame clones here, not all; method: immunoSEQ multiplex PCR. The sample contains 100,000 or so clones, 94% of which appear only once. On this clone: Its antigen is undetermined.

The CDR3 extends over 14 amino acids. Trimming left V 4 bases short and J 2 bases short, with 11 bases between. CDR1 and CDR2 from the germline V gene are SGDLS and YYNGEE. Sequencing input: Tregs sorted from blood. This chain joins TRBV9 and TRBJ2-3, with a weak D call TRBD2 (5 bases). This TCR came from a human donor in good health. The chain's CDR3 is CASSRTRNTDTQYF. The CDR3 region has the DNA TGTGCCAGCAGCAGAACTAGGAACACAGATACGCAGTATTTT.